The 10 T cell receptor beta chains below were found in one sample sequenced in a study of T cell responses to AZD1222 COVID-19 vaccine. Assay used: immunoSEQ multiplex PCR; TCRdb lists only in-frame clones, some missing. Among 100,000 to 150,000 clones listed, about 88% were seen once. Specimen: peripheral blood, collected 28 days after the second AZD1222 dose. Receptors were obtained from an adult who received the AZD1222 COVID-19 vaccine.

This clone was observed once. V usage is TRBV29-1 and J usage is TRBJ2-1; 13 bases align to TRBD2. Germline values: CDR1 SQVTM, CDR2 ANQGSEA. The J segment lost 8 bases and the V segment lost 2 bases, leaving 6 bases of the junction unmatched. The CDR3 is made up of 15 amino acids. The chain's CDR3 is CSVEHTSGGADEQFF. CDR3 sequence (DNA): TGCAGCGTTGAACATACTAGCGGGGGGGCTGATGAGCAGTTCTTC.

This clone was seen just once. The CDR3 nucleotides are TGTGCCAGTAGTTCACGACAGAACGAGCAGTACTTC. Translating it yields CASSSRQNEQYF. This chain joins TRBV19 and TRBJ2-7; weak D call: TRBD1 (5 bases). This CDR3 has 12 amino acids. Trimming removed 5 bases at V and 5 bases at J, with 10 bases between. CDR1 and CDR2 from the germline V gene are LNHDA and SQIVND (reference sequence).

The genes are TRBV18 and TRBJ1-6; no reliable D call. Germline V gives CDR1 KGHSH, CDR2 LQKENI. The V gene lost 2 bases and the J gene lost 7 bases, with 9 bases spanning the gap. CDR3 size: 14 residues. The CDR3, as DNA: TGTGCCAGCTCACCATCCGGAACAAATTCACCCCTCCACTTT. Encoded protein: CASSPSGTNSPLHF.

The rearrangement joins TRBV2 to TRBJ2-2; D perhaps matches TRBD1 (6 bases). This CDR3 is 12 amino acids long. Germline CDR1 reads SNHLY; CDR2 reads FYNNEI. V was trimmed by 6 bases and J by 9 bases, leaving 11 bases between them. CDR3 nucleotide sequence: TGTGCCAGCAGACGTACAGGGAGGGAGCTGTTTTTT. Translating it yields CASRRTGRELFF.

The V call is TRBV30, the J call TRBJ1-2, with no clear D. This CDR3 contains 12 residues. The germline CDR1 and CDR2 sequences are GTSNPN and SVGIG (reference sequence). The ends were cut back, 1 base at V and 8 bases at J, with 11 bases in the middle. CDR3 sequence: CAWSGKTWGYTF. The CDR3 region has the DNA TGTGCCTGGAGTGGTAAAACTTGGGGCTACACCTTC.

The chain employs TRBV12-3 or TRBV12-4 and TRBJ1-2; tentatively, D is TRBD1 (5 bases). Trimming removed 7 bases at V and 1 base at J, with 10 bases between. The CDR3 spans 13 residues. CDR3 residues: CASTLGVNYGYTF. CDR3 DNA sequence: TGTGCCAGCACTTTGGGGGTTAACTATGGCTACACCTTC.

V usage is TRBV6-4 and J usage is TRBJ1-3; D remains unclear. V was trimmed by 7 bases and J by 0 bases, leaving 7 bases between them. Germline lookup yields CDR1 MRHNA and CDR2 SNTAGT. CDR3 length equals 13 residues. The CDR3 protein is CASTDVSGNTIYF. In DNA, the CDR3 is TGTGCCAGCACGGACGTCTCTGGAAACACCATATATTTT.

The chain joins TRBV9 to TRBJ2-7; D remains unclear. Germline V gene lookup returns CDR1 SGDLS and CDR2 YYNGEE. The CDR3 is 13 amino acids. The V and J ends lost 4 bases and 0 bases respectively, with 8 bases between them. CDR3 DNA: TGTGCCAGCAGCTCTCCCAGCTCCTACGAGCAGTACTTC. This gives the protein CASSSPSSYEQYF.

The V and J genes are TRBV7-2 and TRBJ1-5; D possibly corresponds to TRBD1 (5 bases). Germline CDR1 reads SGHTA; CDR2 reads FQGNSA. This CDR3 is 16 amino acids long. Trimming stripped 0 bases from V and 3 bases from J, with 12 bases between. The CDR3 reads CASSLADKGYNQPQHF. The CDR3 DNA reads TGTGCCAGCAGCTTAGCGGACAAGGGGTACAATCAGCCCCAGCATTTT.

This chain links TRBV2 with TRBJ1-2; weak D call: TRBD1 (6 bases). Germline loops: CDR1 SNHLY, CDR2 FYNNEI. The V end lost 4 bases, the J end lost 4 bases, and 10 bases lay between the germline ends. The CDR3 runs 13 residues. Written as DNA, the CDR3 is TGTGCCAGCAGTGGGCGGGGGCGCTATGGCTACACCTTC. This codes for CASSGRGRYGYTF.